A single sample is the source of the 14 T cell receptor beta chains below, sequenced in a study of CD8 T cells in Susac syndrome. With random hexamers, roughly 0.45 to 1 ug RNA was reverse transcribed. TCRdb recomputed calls from the immunoSEQ multiplex PCR reads with MiXCR, one row per CDR3 protein. The sample includes around 220,000 distinct CDR3 sequences, 92% of them seen just once. The sequenced sample consisted of CD8+ T cells from PBMCs. These receptors were obtained from a human donor with multiple sclerosis.

The chain couples TRBV6-1 to TRBJ2-5; no firm D call. V lost 6 bases, J lost 5 bases, and 22 bases lay in between. CDR3 length: 16 amino acids. CDR1 and CDR2 (germline): MNHNS, SASEGT. This chain's CDR3 is CASSPRSGSLLETQYF. In nucleotides, the CDR3 is TGTGCCAGCAGCCCTCGGTCCGGGTCTTTATTGGAGACCCAGTACTTC.

The table lists this clonotype with a count of one. The genes are TRBV29-1 and TRBJ2-1, with D possibly being TRBD2 (6 bases). The germline V gene encodes CDR1 SQVTM and CDR2 ANQGSEA. The CDR3 contains 14 residues. Trimming cost V 4 bases and J 5 bases, with 15 bases left between them. The CDR3 region is CSVVVGGIDNEQFF. CDR3 DNA sequence: TGCAGCGTTGTCGTGGGCGGGATAGACAATGAGCAGTTCTTC.

This clonotype was seen a single time. The chain links TRBV9 to TRBJ1-2; D perhaps matches TRBD1 (6 bases). Germline V gives CDR1 SGDLS, CDR2 YYNGEE. The CDR3 totals 11 residues. V was clipped by 0 bases and J by 10 bases, with 7 bases between them. The CDR3 loop is CASSVGGAYTF. The CDR3 region has the DNA TGTGCCAGCAGCGTAGGGGGGGCCTACACCTTC. The full variable domain, completed using reference TRBV9 and TRBJ1-2, is DSGVTQTPKHLITATGQRVTLRCSPRSGDLSVYWYQQSLDQGLQFLIQYYNGEERAKGNILERFSAQQFPDLHSELNLSSLELGDSALYFCASSVGGAYTFGSGTRLTVV.

The table lists this clonotype with a count of one. The chain carries TRBV6-1 and TRBJ2-1; 11 bases match TRBD1. The J segment lost 1 base and the V segment lost 6 bases, leaving 5 bases of the junction unmatched. From germline, CDR1 is MNHNS and CDR2 SASEGT. This CDR3 has 16 residues. The CDR3 loop reads CASSGTGGVSYNEQFF. The DNA of the CDR3 is TGTGCCAGCAGCGGGACAGGGGGGGTGTCCTACAATGAGCAGTTCTTC.

The V call is TRBV19, the J call TRBJ2-7; 7 nucleotides match TRBD1. The V gene's germline CDR1 is LNHDA and CDR2 SQIVND (reference sequence). This CDR3 region has 13 residues. J was trimmed by 1 base and V by 6 bases; bases with no gene match: 3. Here the CDR3 DNA reads TGTGCCAGTAGAGAGGGGGCGTCCTACGAGCAGTACTTC. Amino acids: CASREGASYEQYF.

The CDR3 nucleotides are TGTGCCAGCAGGAACACGGGGCTAGCGGGAGATAAGTACTTC. Encoded protein: CASRNTGLAGDKYF. This rearrangement joins TRBV7-9 to TRBJ2-7; 10 bases align to TRBD2. CDR3 size: 14 residues. V lost 6 bases and J lost 11; bases outside the gene matches: 13. Germline V gene data show CDR1 as SEHNR and CDR2 as FQNEAQ (reference sequence).

The chain joins TRBV28 to TRBJ1-2; TRBD1 matches 8 bases. The J segment lost 4 bases and the V segment lost 4 bases, leaving 5 bases of the junction unmatched. Germline CDR1 reads MDHEN; CDR2 reads SYDVKM. CDR3 length: 14 residues. CDR3: CASSSPTGGYGYTF. In DNA form, the CDR3 reads TGTGCCAGCAGTTCCCCCACAGGGGGCTATGGCTACACCTTC.

DNA for the CDR3: TGTGCCAGCAGCCTCCAAAGAACTAGCACAGATACGCAGTATTTT. Translated: CASSLQRTSTDTQYF. The J gene is TRBJ2-3, the V gene TRBV14; D is uncertain. V shed 4 bases and J shed 0 bases, with 11 bases lying between them. CDR3 length: 15 residues. The germline CDR1 and CDR2 sequences are SGHDN and FVKESK.

Here the CDR3 DNA reads TGTGCCAGCAGATGGACAGGGGGCACTGAAGCTTTCTTT. Its translation: CASRWTGGTEAFF. The V and J genes are TRBV2 and TRBJ1-1; 10 bases are shared with TRBD1. The V and J ends lost 6 bases and 4 bases, in that order; junction bases with no gene match: 2. Germline values: CDR1 SNHLY, CDR2 FYNNEI. CDR3 size: 13 residues.

V gene TRBV9 combines with J gene TRBJ2-1; unclear D gene. The CDR3 has 12 residues. CDR1 is SGDLS and CDR2 is YYNGEE in the germline V gene. V was pared by 4 bases and J by 4 bases, with 6 bases between. The CDR3 region is CASSTDYNEQFF. CDR3 nucleotides: TGTGCCAGCAGCACAGATTACAATGAGCAGTTCTTC.

The chain uses TRBV19 and TRBJ1-1; 7 positions match TRBD1. The V gene's germline CDR1 is LNHDA and CDR2 SQIVND (reference sequence). Trimming took 4 bases from V and 5 from J; bases not matched to a gene: 7. The length of the CDR3 is 14 residues. The CDR3 DNA is TGTGCCAGTAGTAGCGCAGGGGGTGTAACTGAAGCTTTCTTT. The encoded protein is CASSSAGGVTEAFF.

The chain links TRBV12-3 or TRBV12-4 to TRBJ2-1, with D perhaps matching TRBD2 (5 bases). The ends were cut back, 3 bases at V and 3 bases at J, with 6 bases in the middle. The length of the CDR3 is 13 residues. CDR3 nucleotides: TGTGCCAGCAGTTTCCGGGACTACAATGAGCAGTTCTTC. Its protein is CASSFRDYNEQFF.

The rearrangement joins TRBV9 to TRBJ2-7; no reliable D call. Germline V gene data show CDR1 as SGDLS and CDR2 as YYNGEE. CDR3 length: 13 residues. Trimming shortened V by 3 bases and J by 6 bases, and 13 bases separated the two germline ends. CDR3 coding DNA: TGTGCCAGCAGCGCTTCGGTCAGTTCCGAGCAGTACTTC. Translated: CASSASVSSEQYF.

The V gene is TRBV21-1, the J gene TRBJ2-3; the DNA was not used to check the table's D call, TRBD2. TRBV21-1 is a documented pseudogene. CDR3 length: 15 amino acids. The CDR3 spells CASMVGPTGTDTQYF. The CDR3 DNA sequence: TGTGCCAGCATGGTGGGCCCTACAGGCACAGATACGCAGTATTTT.